The 11 T cell receptor beta chains listed next were all sequenced from one sample in a study of T cells after yellow fever vaccination. TCRdb re-derived calls from the 5' RACE reads in MiXCR, one entry per CDR3 protein. The sample has some 240,000 distinct CDR3 sequences, around 3.5% seen once. The source material was PBMCs, sampled 15 days after the yellow fever booster vaccination. The receptor set was obtained from a man aged 18-30 years who received the YFV17D yellow fever vaccine.

The gene calls are TRBV5-1 and TRBJ2-3, with 10 bases fitting TRBD1. Germline V gene lookup returns CDR1 SGHRS and CDR2 YFSETQ. The trim removed 4 bases at V and 6 bases at J, leaving 11 bases unmatched. The CDR3 contains 16 residues. CDR3 in DNA: TGCGCCAGCAGCGCTGGGGACAGGGGTTTGGTGGATACGCAGTATTTT. Protein: CASSAGDRGLVDTQYF.

This clonotype has a count of ten or more. This sequence joins TRBV12-3 or TRBV12-4 and TRBJ2-2; D gene unclear. This CDR3 comprises 13 residues. V shed 3 bases and J shed 7 bases, with 9 bases lying between them. The CDR3 nucleotides are TGTGCCAGCAGTTTGAAGGGTGGCGGGGAGCTGTTTTTT. Encoded protein: CASSLKGGGELFF.

The sample holds many counts of this clonotype. The gene calls are TRBV5-1 and TRBJ2-5; D call uncertain. The CDR3 runs 13 residues. Germline V gives CDR1 SGHRS, CDR2 YFSETQ. V gave up 1 base and J gave up 2 bases, with 6 bases separating them. For the CDR3, the DNA is TGCGCCAGCAGCTTGCAGGTGCAAGAGACCCAGTACTTC. Translated, it gives CASSLQVQETQYF. The full variable domain, completed using reference TRBV5-1 and TRBJ2-5, is KAGVTQTPRYLIKTRGQQVTLSCSPISGHRSVSWYQQTPGQGLQFLFEYFSETQRNKGNFPGRFSGRQFSNSRSEMNVSTLELGDSALYLCASSLQVQETQYFGPGTRLLVL.

At least ten counts were recorded for this clonotype. The chain carries TRBV5-1 and TRBJ2-1; D not resolved. Germline-derived CDR1 and CDR2 are SGHRS and YFSETQ. V lost 0 bases, J lost 12 bases, and 7 bases lay in between. The CDR3 consists of 11 residues. CDR3 coding DNA: TGCGCCAGCAGCTTGGATGTGGGGCAGTTCTTC. Residues: CASSLDVGQFF.

This clonotype was observed at least ten times. The rearrangement uses TRBV7-2 and TRBJ2-5; 14 nucleotides line up with TRBD2. V trimming: 5 bases; J trimming: 4 bases; junction bases outside the gene matches: 6. This CDR3 spans 16 amino acids. Germline CDR1 and CDR2: SGHTA and FQGNSA. The CDR3 sequence is CASSPGTSGGGETQYF. For the CDR3, the DNA is TGTGCCAGCAGCCCAGGGACTAGCGGGGGAGGAGAGACCCAGTACTTC.

There are many counts of this clonotype. V is TRBV7-2 and J is TRBJ1-1; the match to TRBD1 covers 7 bases. This CDR3 has 12 residues. Germline assignment: CDR1 SGHTA and CDR2 FQGNSA. V was pared by 1 base and J by 8 bases, with 1 base of the junction left unmatched. The CDR3 DNA follows: TGTGCCAGCAGCTTAGTGACAGGGGAAGCTTTCTTT. Amino acid sequence: CASSLVTGEAFF.

The sample holds many counts of this clonotype. This sequence joins TRBV5-1 and TRBJ1-5; possible D gene TRBD1, 5 bases. V shed 0 bases and J shed 7 bases, with 17 bases lying between them. The CDR3 is 16 residues long. The germline CDR1 and CDR2 sequences are SGHRS and YFSETQ. Written as DNA, the CDR3 is TGCGCCAGCAGCTTGGCCCCGATGCAGGGAGGGCAGCCCCAGCATTTT. It yields the protein CASSLAPMQGGQPQHF.

In its sample, this clonotype was seen many times. This sequence joins TRBV6-6 and TRBJ2-7; D may be TRBD1 (7 bases). The CDR3 runs to 15 residues. V gave up 2 bases and J gave up 9 bases, with 20 bases separating them. Germline V lookup: CDR1 MNHNY, CDR2 SVGAGI (reference sequence). This CDR3 reads CASSYPPQGGTGQYF. CDR3 DNA sequence: TGTGCCAGCAGTTACCCCCCTCAGGGGGGTACGGGGCAGTACTTC.

In its sample, this clonotype was seen many times. The chain carries TRBV5-1 and TRBJ2-7, with 7 bases matching TRBD1. CDR1 SGHRS and CDR2 YFSETQ come from the germline V gene. The CDR3 runs 13 residues. The CDR3 is CASRLDRNYEQYV. The DNA for the CDR3 is TGCGCCAGCAGGTTGGACAGGAACTACGAGCAGTACGTC.

This clonotype has at least ten counts. The gene calls are TRBV12-3 or TRBV12-4 and TRBJ2-4; weak D call: TRBD1 (6 bases). This CDR3 has 15 amino acids. V was clipped by 3 bases and J by 13 bases, with 22 bases between them. The chain's CDR3 is CASSFGWVGQMYQYF. CDR3 DNA sequence: TGTGCCAGCAGTTTCGGGTGGGTTGGACAGATGTACCAGTACTTC.

This clonotype was counted at least ten times. Written as DNA, the CDR3 is TGCAGCGTTGAACCGTCCAGGGCAGAGCAGTACTTC. Its translation: CSVEPSRAEQYF. The V and J genes are TRBV29-1 and TRBJ2-7; D may be TRBD1 (5 bases). CDR1 SQVTM and CDR2 ANQGSEA come from the germline V gene. The CDR3 totals 12 residues. V was trimmed by 2 bases and J by 7 bases, leaving 12 bases between them.